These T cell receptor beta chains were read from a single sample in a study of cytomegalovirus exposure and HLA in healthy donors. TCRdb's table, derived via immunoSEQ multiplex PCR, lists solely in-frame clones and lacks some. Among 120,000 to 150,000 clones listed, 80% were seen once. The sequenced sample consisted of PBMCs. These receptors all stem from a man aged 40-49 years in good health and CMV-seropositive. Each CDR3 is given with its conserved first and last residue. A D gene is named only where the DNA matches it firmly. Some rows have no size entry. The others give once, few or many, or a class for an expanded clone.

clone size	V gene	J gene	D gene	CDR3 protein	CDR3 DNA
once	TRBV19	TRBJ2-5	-	CASSPTDFQETQYF	TGTGCCAGTAGTCCCACGGACTTCCAAGAGACCCAGTACTTC
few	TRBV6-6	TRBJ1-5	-	CASTLTRVQPQHF	TGTGCCAGCACCCTTACGAGGGTTCAGCCCCAGCATTTT
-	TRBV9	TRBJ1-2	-	CASSVGPGWTGGYTF	TGTGCCAGCAGCGTAGGCCCAGGGTGGACGGGCGGCTACACCTTC
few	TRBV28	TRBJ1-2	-	CASSLIGAPTEANYGYTF	TGTGCCAGCAGTTTAATAGGTGCCCCGACAGAGGCTAACTATGGCTACACCTTC
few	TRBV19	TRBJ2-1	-	CASSTLGVGQYNEQFF	TGTGCCAGTAGTACCTTAGGGGTAGGGCAGTACAATGAGCAGTTCTTC
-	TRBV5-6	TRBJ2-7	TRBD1	CASSLVSGGRNEQYF	TGTGCCAGCAGCTTGGTTTCAGGGGGAAGGAACGAGCAGTACTTC
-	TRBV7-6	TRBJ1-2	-	CASSLDSLYGYTF	TGTGCCAGCAGCCTGGACAGCCTCTATGGCTACACCTTC
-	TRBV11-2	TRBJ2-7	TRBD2	CASSLGAGATYEQYF	TGTGCCAGCAGCTTAGGAGCGGGGGCGACCTACGAGCAGTACTTC
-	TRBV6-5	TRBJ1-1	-	CASSFGGRNTEAFF	TGTGCCAGCAGTTTCGGGGGACGGAACACTGAAGCTTTCTTT
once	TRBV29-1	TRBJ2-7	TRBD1	CSAGTEYEQYF	TGCAGCGCCGGGACAGAATACGAGCAGTACTTC
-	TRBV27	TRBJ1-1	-	CASSLQGNTEAFF	TGTGCCAGCAGTTTACAGGGGAACACTGAAGCTTTCTTT
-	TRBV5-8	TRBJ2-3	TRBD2	CASSWAGSGGATQYF	TGTGCCAGCAGCTGGGCGGGTAGCGGGGGGGCTACGCAGTATTTT
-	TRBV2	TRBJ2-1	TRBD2	CASSEYSGTSGYNEQFF	TGTGCCAGCAGTGAATACTCCGGGACTAGCGGATACAATGAGCAGTTCTTC
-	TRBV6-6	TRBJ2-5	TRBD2	CASSYGLAGETQYF	TGTGCCAGCAGTTACGGCCTAGCGGGGGAGACCCAGTACTTC
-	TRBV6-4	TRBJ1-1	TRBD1	CASSSGTGAEAFF	TGTGCCAGCAGCTCCGGGACAGGAGCTGAAGCTTTCTTT
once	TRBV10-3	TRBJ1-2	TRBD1	CAISGLTGYGYTF	TGTGCCATCAGTGGTTTGACAGGGTATGGCTACACCTTC
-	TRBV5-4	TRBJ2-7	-	CASSLNPDRPSYEQYF	TGTGCCAGCAGCTTGAATCCTGACAGGCCTTCCTACGAGCAGTACTTC
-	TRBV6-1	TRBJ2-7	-	CASRDSLSYEQYF	TGTGCCAGCAGGGACAGCTTATCCTACGAGCAGTACTTC
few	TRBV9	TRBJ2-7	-	CASSSSSYEQYF	TGTGCCAGCAGCTCGAGCTCCTACGAGCAGTACTTC
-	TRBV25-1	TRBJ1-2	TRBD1	CASTVGTGGFANGYTF	TGTGCCAGCACCGTTGGGACAGGGGGTTTTGCTAATGGCTACACCTTC
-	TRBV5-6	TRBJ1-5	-	CASSLNAGLSHQPQHF	TGTGCCAGCAGCTTGAACGCGGGATTATCGCATCAGCCCCAGCATTTT
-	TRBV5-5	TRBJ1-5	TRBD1	CASSFTGELNQPQHF	TGTGCCAGCAGCTTCACAGGGGAACTGAATCAGCCCCAGCATTTT
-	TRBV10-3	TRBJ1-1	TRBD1	CAISEEQGWTEAFF	TGTGCCATCAGTGAGGAACAGGGGTGGACTGAAGCTTTCTTT
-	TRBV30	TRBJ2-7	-	CAWSVTYEQYF	TGTGCCTGGAGTGTAACCTACGAGCAGTACTTC
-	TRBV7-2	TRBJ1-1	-	CASSLTGIEAFF	TGTGCCAGCAGCCTAACCGGGATTGAAGCTTTCTTT
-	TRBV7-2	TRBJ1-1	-	CASRGGLTNTEAFF	TGTGCCAGCAGGGGGGGGCTGACGAACACTGAAGCTTTCTTT
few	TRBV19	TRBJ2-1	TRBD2	CASRRGEGYNEQFF	TGTGCCTCCCGGCGGGGGGAAGGTTACAATGAGCAGTTCTTC
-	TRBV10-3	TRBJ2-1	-	CAISLKSRGDPNNEQFF	TGTGCCATCAGCCTCAAATCTCGGGGAGACCCGAACAATGAGCAGTTCTTC
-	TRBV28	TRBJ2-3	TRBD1	CASSPDRDTDTQYF	TGTGCCAGCAGCCCGGACAGGGACACAGATACGCAGTATTTT
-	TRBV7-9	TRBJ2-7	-	CASSPLAGRFYEQYF	TGTGCCAGCAGCCCTTTAGCAGGGCGTTTTTACGAGCAGTACTTC
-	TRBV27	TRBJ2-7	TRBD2	CASSLTSGSLEQYF	TGTGCCAGCAGTTTGACTAGCGGGAGTCTCGAGCAGTACTTC
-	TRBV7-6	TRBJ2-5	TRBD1	CASSFFRPPGQRSFETQYF	TGTGCCAGCAGCTTTTTTCGGCCACCGGGACAGCGCTCGTTCGAGACCCAGTACTTC
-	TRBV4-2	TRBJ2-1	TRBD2	CASSQDLTLAGVEEQFF	TGTGCCAGCAGCCAAGATCTCACCCTAGCGGGAGTTGAAGAGCAGTTCTTC
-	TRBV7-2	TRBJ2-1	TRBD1	CASSRDRMPNEQFF	TGTGCCAGCAGCCGGGACAGGATGCCCAATGAGCAGTTCTTC
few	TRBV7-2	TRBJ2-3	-	CASSLWRVRTDTQYF	TGTGCCAGCAGCTTATGGAGAGTTAGGACAGATACGCAGTATTTT
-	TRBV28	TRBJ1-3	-	CASNLGGSGNTIYF	TGTGCCAGCAACCTGGGGGGCTCTGGAAACACCATATATTTT
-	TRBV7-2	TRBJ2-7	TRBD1	CASSYDRGFYEQYF	TGTGCCAGCAGTTACGACAGGGGGTTCTACGAGCAGTACTTC
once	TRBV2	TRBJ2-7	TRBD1	CASSGTGADYEQYF	TGTGCCAGCAGTGGGACAGGGGCCGACTACGAGCAGTACTTC
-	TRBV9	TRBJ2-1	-	CASTNGGGSSYNEQFF	TGTGCCAGCACTAACGGAGGCGGCAGCTCCTACAATGAGCAGTTCTTC
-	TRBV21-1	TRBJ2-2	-	CASSKEGARCTGELFF	TGTGCCAGCAGCAAAGAGGGAGCCCGATGCACCGGGGAGCTGTTTTTT
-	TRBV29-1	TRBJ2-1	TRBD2	CSVPGLAFEEQFF	TGCAGCGTCCCCGGACTAGCGTTCGAAGAGCAGTTCTTC
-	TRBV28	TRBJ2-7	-	CASSLWSFGLYEQYF	TGTGCCAGCAGTTTATGGAGTTTCGGTCTCTACGAGCAGTACTTC
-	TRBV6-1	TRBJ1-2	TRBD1	CASSETPLRTGDYGYTF	TGTGCCAGCAGTGAAACCCCCCTTCGGACAGGCGACTATGGCTACACCTTC
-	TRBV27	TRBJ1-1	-	CASSLPGSEAFF	TGTGCCAGCAGTCTCCCGGGTTCTGAAGCTTTCTTT
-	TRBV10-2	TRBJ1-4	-	CASRQGLEKLFF	TGCGCCAGCAGGCAGGGCTTGGAAAAACTGTTTTTT
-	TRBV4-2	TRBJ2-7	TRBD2	CASSQASGDTYEQYF	TGTGCCAGCAGCCAAGCTAGCGGGGATACCTACGAGCAGTACTTC
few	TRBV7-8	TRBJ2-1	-	CASSWVQGGFVDEQFF	TGTGCCAGCAGCTGGGTACAGGGGGGGTTTGTCGATGAGCAGTTCTTC
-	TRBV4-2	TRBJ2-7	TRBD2	CASSLRTSGSGEQYF	TGTGCCAGCAGCCTTCGGACTAGCGGGAGTGGAGAGCAGTACTTC
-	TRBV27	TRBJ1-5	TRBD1	CASSGGQGEGNQPQHF	TGTGCCAGCAGTGGGGGGCAGGGGGAAGGCAATCAGCCCCAGCATTTT
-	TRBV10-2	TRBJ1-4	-	CASSERQGHEKLFF	TGCGCCAGCAGTGAGAGGCAGGGCCATGAAAAACTGTTTTTT
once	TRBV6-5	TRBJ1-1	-	CASSCDKGIEAFF	TGTGCCAGCAGTTGCGATAAGGGGATTGAAGCTTTCTTT